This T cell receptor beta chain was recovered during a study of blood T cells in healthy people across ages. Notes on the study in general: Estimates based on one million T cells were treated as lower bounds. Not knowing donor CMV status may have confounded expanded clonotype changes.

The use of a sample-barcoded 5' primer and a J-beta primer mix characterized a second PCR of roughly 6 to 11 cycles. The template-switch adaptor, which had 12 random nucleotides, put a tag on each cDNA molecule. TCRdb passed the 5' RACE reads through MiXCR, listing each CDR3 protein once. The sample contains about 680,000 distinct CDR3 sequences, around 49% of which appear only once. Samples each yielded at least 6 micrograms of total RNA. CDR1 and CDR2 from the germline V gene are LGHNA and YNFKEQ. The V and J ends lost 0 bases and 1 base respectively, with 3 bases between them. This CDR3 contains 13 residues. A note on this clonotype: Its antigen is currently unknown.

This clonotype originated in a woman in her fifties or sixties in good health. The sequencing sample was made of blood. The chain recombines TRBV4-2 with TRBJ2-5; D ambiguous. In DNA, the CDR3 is TGTGCCAGCAGCCAAGACGGCCAAGAGACCCAGTACTTC. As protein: CASSQDGQETQYF.